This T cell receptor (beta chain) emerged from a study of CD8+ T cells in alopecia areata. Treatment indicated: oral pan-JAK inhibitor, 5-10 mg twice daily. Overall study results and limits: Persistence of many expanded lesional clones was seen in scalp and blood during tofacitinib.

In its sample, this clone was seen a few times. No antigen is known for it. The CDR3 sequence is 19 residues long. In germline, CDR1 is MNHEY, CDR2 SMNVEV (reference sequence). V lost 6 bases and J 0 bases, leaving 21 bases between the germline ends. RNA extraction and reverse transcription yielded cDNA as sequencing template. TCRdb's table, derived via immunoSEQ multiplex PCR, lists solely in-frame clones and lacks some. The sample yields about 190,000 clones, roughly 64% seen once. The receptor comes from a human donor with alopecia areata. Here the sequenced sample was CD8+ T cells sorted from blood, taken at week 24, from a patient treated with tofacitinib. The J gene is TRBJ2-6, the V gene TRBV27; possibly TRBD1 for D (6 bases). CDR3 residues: CASRTDSSAPISGANVLTF. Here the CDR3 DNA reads TGTGCCAGCAGAACGGACAGCTCCGCTCCGATCTCTGGGGCCAACGTCCTGACTTTC.